These 23 T cell receptor beta chains came from one sample sequenced in a study of CD8 T cells in Susac syndrome. Reverse transcription of roughly 0.45 to 1 ug RNA was carried out with random hexamers. TCRdb reanalysed the immunoSEQ multiplex PCR reads using MiXCR and keeps one entry per CDR3 protein. Among over 150,000 distinct CDR3 sequences listed, approximately 93% were seen once. The specimen sequenced was CD4+ T cells from PBMCs. These receptors were taken from a human donor with multiple sclerosis.

The chain carries TRBV28 and TRBJ1-2; no clear D gene. V lost 4 bases and J lost 8, with 5 bases in between. This CDR3 comprises 10 residues. Germline CDR1 is MDHEN and CDR2 is SYDVKM. The CDR3 bases are TGTGCCAGCAGTTCTAGAGGCTACACCTTC. This translates into CASSSRGYTF.

The chain links TRBV28 to TRBJ2-1; 9 nucleotides align to TRBD1. V shed 5 bases, J shed 5 bases, and the junction held 7 bases outside the gene matches. This CDR3 region has 15 residues. Germline-derived CDR1 and CDR2 are MDHEN and SYDVKM. The CDR3 DNA sequence: TGTGCCAGCAGTGGGGGGGGACAGGGACACAATGAGCAGTTCTTC. It codes for CASSGGGQGHNEQFF.

The J gene is TRBJ1-1, the V gene TRBV3-1; TRBD1 might be the D (6 bases). This CDR3 is 16 amino acids long. V dropped 1 base and J dropped 0 bases, with 12 bases sitting between them. CDR1 and CDR2 from the germline V gene are LGHDT and YNNKEL (reference sequence). CDR3: CASSQGGKGVNTEAFF. As DNA, the CDR3 is TGTGCCAGCAGCCAAGGTGGAAAGGGGGTGAACACTGAAGCTTTCTTT. Full variable domain (rest looked up from reference TRBV3-1 and TRBJ1-1): DTAVSQTPKYLVTQMGNDKSIKCEQNLGHDTMYWYKQDSKKFLKIMFSYNNKELIINETVPNRFSPKSPDKAHLNLHINSLELGDSAVYFCASSQGGKGVNTEAFFGQGTRLTVV.

CDR3 DNA sequence: TGTGCCAGCAGCCCAACGGCGGGGGGCGGCTATGGCTACACCTTC. Protein sequence: CASSPTAGGGYGYTF. The V and J genes are TRBV7-8 and TRBJ1-2, with D perhaps TRBD1 (6 bases). The germline CDR1 and CDR2 sequences are SGHVS and FQNEAQ. The CDR3 contains 15 residues. The V and J ends lost 5 bases and 4 bases respectively, with 17 bases between them.

V is TRBV29-1 and J is TRBJ1-1; D perhaps matches TRBD1 (6 bases). This CDR3 has 11 residues. The germline V gene has CDR1 SQVTM and CDR2 ANQGSEA. The V gene lost 7 bases and the J gene lost 5 bases, with 11 bases spanning the gap. CDR3 coding DNA: TGCAGCGCAGGGGTTGAGACTGAAGCTTTCTTT. This translates into CSAGVETEAFF.

The rearrangement uses TRBV2 and TRBJ2-7; tentative D call: TRBD2 (5 bases). Per germline, CDR1 SNHLY and CDR2 FYNNEI. V was shortened by 7 bases and J by 3 bases, with 16 bases between the two germline ends. The CDR3 spans 14 residues. CDR3 sequence reads: CASTPRVVLYEQYF. CDR3 nucleotides: TGTGCCAGCACACCGCGGGTTGTACTCTACGAGCAGTACTTC.

This chain links TRBV24-1 with TRBJ2-1; 7 bases align to TRBD2. In germline, CDR1 is KGHDR, CDR2 SFDVKD. The CDR3 is 16 amino acids. V shed 3 bases and J 1 base; nucleotides not matched to a gene: 5. The CDR3, as DNA: TGTGCCACCAGTGATATGCACGGGGGGTCCTACAATGAGCAGTTCTTC. It specifies CATSDMHGGSYNEQFF.

The chain is built from TRBV3-1 and TRBJ2-7; no reliable D call. The V gene's germline CDR1 is LGHDT and CDR2 YNNKEL (reference sequence). With 7 bases removed from V and 5 bases from J, the gap between germline ends came to 9 bases. The CDR3 sequence is 11 residues long. The CDR3 bases are TGTGCCAGCACCAGTGGCGACGAGCAGTACTTC. As protein: CASTSGDEQYF.

The rearrangement uses TRBV12-3 or TRBV12-4 and TRBJ1-1; D gene ambiguous. This CDR3 contains 11 residues. Deletions cut 5 bases from V and 10 bases from J, with 11 bases between. The CDR3 bases are TGTGCCAGCAGTCTCCGGGATCGAGCTTTCTTT. It is translated as CASSLRDRAFF.

The chain recombines TRBV25-1 with TRBJ2-2; D uncertain. V lost 5 bases and J 4 bases, leaving 8 bases between the germline ends. Germline CDR1 reads MGHDK; CDR2 reads SYGVNS. The CDR3 length is 13 residues. The CDR3 DNA is TGTGCCAGCAGTTCCAGCGCCACCGGGGAGCTGTTTTTT. Its protein product is CASSSSATGELFF.

V gene TRBV5-1 combines with J gene TRBJ2-5, with D possibly being TRBD2 (6 bases). Germline assignment: CDR1 SGHRS and CDR2 YFSETQ. V lost 4 bases and J 4 bases, leaving 14 bases between the germline ends. The CDR3 spans 14 residues. The CDR3 loop reads CASSPVGTGETQYF. The CDR3 DNA reads TGCGCCAGCAGCCCCGTCGGGACTGGAGAGACCCAGTACTTC.

The gene calls are TRBV7-2 and TRBJ1-2, with a possible D match to TRBD1 (6 bases). The CDR3 is 13 amino acids. Germline V gene data show CDR1 as SGHTA and CDR2 as FQGNSA. Trimming shortened V by 5 bases and J by 6 bases, and 13 bases separated the two germline ends. The CDR3 loop reads CASSRGHLDGYTF. DNA for the CDR3: TGTGCCAGCAGCCGGGGACATTTAGATGGCTACACCTTC. The variable domain in full, completed from reference TRBV7-2 and TRBJ1-2, reads GAGVSQSPSNKVTEKGKDVELRCDPISGHTALYWYRQSLGQGLEFLIYFQGNSAPDKSGLPSDRFSAERTGGSVSTLTIQRTQQEDSAVYLCASSRGHLDGYTFGSGTRLTVV.

The chain carries TRBV7-2 and TRBJ2-7; D is perhaps TRBD1 (6 bases). Trimming pared 5 bases from V and 5 bases from J, leaving 19 bases between. CDR3 length equals 15 residues. Germline V CDR1 and CDR2: SGHTA, FQGNSA. The CDR3 DNA sequence: TGTGCCAGCAGCCCTGGGATGGGGGCCACTCACGAGCAGTACTTC. The encoded protein is CASSPGMGATHEQYF.

V and J are TRBV5-4 and TRBJ1-2; TRBD1 might be the D (5 bases). The CDR3 loop spans 15 amino acids. CDR1 is SGHNT, CDR2 YYREEE, per germline (reference sequence). V lost 3 bases and J 4 bases, leaving 16 bases between the germline ends. CDR3 in amino acids: CASSSRTSSPYGYTF. CDR3 DNA: TGTGCCAGCAGCTCCAGGACAAGTTCTCCCTATGGCTACACCTTC. Complete variable domain (other parts from reference TRBV5-4 and TRBJ1-2): ETGVTQSPTHLIKTRGQQVTLRCSSQSGHNTVSWYQQALGQGPQFIFQYYREEENGRGNFPPRFSGLQFPNYSSELNVNALELDDSALYLCASSSRTSSPYGYTFGSGTRLTVV.

This chain connects TRBV7-3 to TRBJ2-5; tentative D call: TRBD2 (6 bases). V lost 5 bases, J lost 2 bases, and 12 bases lay in between. This CDR3 contains 14 residues. The V gene's germline CDR1 is SGHTA and CDR2 FQGTGA. The CDR3 spells CASSGNGGQETQYF. The CDR3 DNA sequence: TGTGCCAGCAGCGGTAACGGGGGACAAGAGACCCAGTACTTC.

This chain connects TRBV30 to TRBJ1-4, with 9 bases that match TRBD1. Germline lookup yields CDR1 GTSNPN and CDR2 SVGIG (reference sequence). This CDR3 is built from 14 residues. The trim removed 4 bases at V and 5 bases at J, leaving 5 bases unmatched. CDR3 in amino acids: CAWKRQGVNEKLFF. DNA for the CDR3: TGTGCCTGGAAAAGACAGGGGGTGAATGAAAAACTGTTTTTT.

The chain joins TRBV3-1 to TRBJ2-3; TRBD2 is a possible D gene (6 bases). The CDR3 totals 16 residues. Looked up from germline, CDR1 is LGHDT and CDR2 is YNNKEL (reference sequence). The V gene lost 1 base and the J gene lost 7 bases, with 18 bases spanning the gap. The CDR3 coding sequence is TGTGCCAGCAGCCAAGTAGCGGCACTAGCCCCAAATACGCAGTATTTT. The encoded protein is CASSQVAALAPNTQYF.

This clonotype was picked up one time. The chain links TRBV24-1 to TRBJ2-4; perhaps TRBD2 as D (6 bases). V was pared by 4 bases and J by 5 bases, with 14 bases between. The germline CDR1 and CDR2 sequences are KGHDR and SFDVKD. The CDR3 extends over 15 amino acids. CDR3 protein: CATSETSAGQNIQYF. Written as DNA, the CDR3 is TGTGCCACCAGTGAAACTTCGGCGGGGCAAAACATTCAGTACTTC.

This clonotype was seen only once. The chain joins TRBV6-5 to TRBJ1-3, with D possibly TRBD1 on 5 matching bases. Germline V gives CDR1 MNHEY, CDR2 SVGAGI. V was clipped by 2 bases and J by 0 bases, with 11 bases between them. The CDR3 extends over 16 amino acids. CDR3 DNA sequence: TGTGCCAGCAGTTACGGGGCGTTCAGCTCTGGAAACACCATATATTTT. This codes for CASSYGAFSSGNTIYF.

The rearrangement joins TRBV12-3 or TRBV12-4 to TRBJ2-2; 8 bases are a match to TRBD2. With V trimmed by 6 bases and J by 4 bases, 10 bases remained unmatched. The length of the CDR3 is 16 residues. Here the CDR3 reads CASSPGTRGVTGELFF. Here the CDR3 DNA reads TGTGCCAGCAGCCCTGGGACTAGAGGGGTCACCGGGGAGCTGTTTTTT.

This sequence joins TRBV5-4 and TRBJ1-4, with 7 bases lining up with TRBD1. Germline V gives CDR1 SGHNT, CDR2 YYREEE (reference sequence). This CDR3 contains 16 residues. The ends lost 0 bases at V and 3 bases at J; junction bases unmatched: 5. The CDR3 loop is CASSLDPGTANEKLFF. Here the CDR3 DNA reads TGTGCCAGCAGCTTGGATCCGGGGACAGCTAATGAAAAACTGTTTTTT.

CDR3 coding DNA: TGTGCCAGCAGAACAGGGGACAGCTCCTACGAGCAGTACTTC. Its protein product is CASRTGDSSYEQYF. This chain links TRBV6-1 with TRBJ2-7; TRBD1 agrees at 7 bases. The germline V gene encodes CDR1 MNHNS and CDR2 SASEGT. The CDR3 runs to 14 residues. V was pared by 6 bases and J by 0 bases, with 5 bases of the junction left unmatched.

V gene TRBV19 combines with J gene TRBJ1-5; D ambiguous. The CDR3 consists of 14 residues. The V gene's germline CDR1 is LNHDA and CDR2 SQIVND (reference sequence). Trimming removed 2 bases from V and 1 base from J, with 6 bases in between. The CDR3 here is CASSISGSNQPQHF. The DNA of the CDR3 is TGTGCCAGTAGTATATCGGGCAGCAATCAGCCCCAGCATTTT.